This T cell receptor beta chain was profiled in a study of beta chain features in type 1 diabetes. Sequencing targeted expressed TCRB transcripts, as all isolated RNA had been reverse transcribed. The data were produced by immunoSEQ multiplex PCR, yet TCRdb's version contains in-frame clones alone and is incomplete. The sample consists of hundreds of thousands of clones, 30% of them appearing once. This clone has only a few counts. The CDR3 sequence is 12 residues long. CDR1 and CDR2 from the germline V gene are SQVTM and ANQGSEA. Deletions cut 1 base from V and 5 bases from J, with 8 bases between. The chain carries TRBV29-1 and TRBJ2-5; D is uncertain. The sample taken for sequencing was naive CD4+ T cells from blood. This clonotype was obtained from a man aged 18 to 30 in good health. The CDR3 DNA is TGCAGCGTTGAAGCAGGAGTTGAGACCCAGTACTTC. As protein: CSVEAGVETQYF.